This T cell receptor (beta chain) was captured by sequencing in a study of response to subunit inactivated influenza vaccine. Study outcomes and limitations: Authors proposed each seasonal influenza vaccination draws in few new T cells.

TCRdb itself ran the RT-PCR reads through MiXCR, one entry per CDR3 protein. The table has about 520,000 distinct CDR3 sequences, 25% seen once. The germline V and J ends were trimmed by 0 bases and 4 bases, with 10 bases remaining between them. From germline, CDR1 is LNHNV and CDR2 YYDKDF (reference sequence). CDR3 length: 15 amino acids. This clonotype was observed a handful of times. Its matching antigen is unknown. This chain links TRBV15 with TRBJ1-5; no clear D gene. The sequence was collected from a man aged 45-60 years who received an inactivated influenza vaccine. Sequenced material: CD4+ T cells sorted from PBMCs, taken roughly 5 days after vaccination. The DNA for the CDR3 is TGTGCCACCAGCAGAGATCCGAAAGGAAATCAGCCCCAGCATTTT. It specifies CATSRDPKGNQPQHF.